Listed below are T cell receptor beta chains from one sample, sequenced in a study of cytomegalovirus exposure and HLA in healthy donors. Produced via immunoSEQ multiplex PCR; TCRdb's table is partial and in-frame only. The data show around 220,000 clones, around 75% seen once. The sample was PBMCs. The source of these receptors is a woman aged 25 to 39 in good health and CMV-seronegative. Both conserved end residues are trimmed from each CDR3. Clone size appears in some rows only: once, few, many, or a class for an expanded clone.

v_gene: TRBV5-4
abundance: -
j_gene: TRBJ1-2
CDR3aa: ASSRGVEGQGYT

v_gene: TRBV27
abundance: -
j_gene: TRBJ2-2
CDR3aa: ASSMGQGGTGELF

v_gene: TRBV6-5
abundance: -
j_gene: TRBJ1-1
CDR3aa: ASKGGGNTEAF

v_gene: TRBV7-9
abundance: once
j_gene: TRBJ1-5
CDR3aa: ASSLQGIENQPQH

v_gene: TRBV7-9
abundance: once
j_gene: TRBJ2-2
CDR3aa: ASSWSLTNTGELF

v_gene: TRBV27
abundance: -
j_gene: TRBJ2-1
CDR3aa: ASSRGLAGYNEQF

v_gene: TRBV19
abundance: few
j_gene: TRBJ1-1
CDR3aa: ASSSQTGRTEAF

v_gene: TRBV6-5
abundance: -
j_gene: TRBJ2-4
CDR3aa: ASSYRTVSNIQY

v_gene: TRBV2
abundance: few
j_gene: TRBJ1-3
CDR3aa: ATMSGDGGNTIY

v_gene: TRBV19
abundance: -
j_gene: TRBJ1-1
CDR3aa: ASSRTGEYYTEAF

v_gene: TRBV6-5
abundance: -
j_gene: TRBJ1-3
CDR3aa: ASRDDRGSGNTIY

v_gene: TRBV6-1
abundance: few
j_gene: TRBJ2-7
CDR3aa: ASLVVPYEQY

v_gene: TRBV10-3
abundance: -
j_gene: TRBJ2-3
CDR3aa: AMKRDSADTQY

v_gene: TRBV30
abundance: -
j_gene: TRBJ1-5
CDR3aa: AWSVGGAQPQH

v_gene: TRBV27
abundance: -
j_gene: TRBJ2-3
CDR3aa: AREPSSTDTQY

v_gene: TRBV5-1
abundance: -
j_gene: TRBJ1-2
CDR3aa: ASSLSQGENYGYT

v_gene: TRBV9
abundance: few
j_gene: TRBJ2-7
CDR3aa: ASSPRGGSVREQY

v_gene: TRBV19
abundance: -
j_gene: TRBJ2-2
CDR3aa: ATGQLRPGELF

v_gene: TRBV10-1
abundance: few
j_gene: TRBJ2-3
CDR3aa: ASCGSAGEDTQY

v_gene: TRBV14
abundance: -
j_gene: TRBJ1-2
CDR3aa: ASSQDRAYGYT

v_gene: TRBV6-1
abundance: -
j_gene: TRBJ2-7
CDR3aa: ASSEVQGPYEQY

v_gene: TRBV2
abundance: -
j_gene: TRBJ2-6
CDR3aa: ASRAFRGTEANVLT

v_gene: TRBV15
abundance: -
j_gene: TRBJ2-4
CDR3aa: ATSSGKRDRGSWLAKNIQY

v_gene: TRBV4-1
abundance: -
j_gene: TRBJ2-1
CDR3aa: ASSQDMGLPPYNEQF

v_gene: TRBV5-5
abundance: -
j_gene: TRBJ2-3
CDR3aa: ASSLPGTDTQY

v_gene: TRBV29-1
abundance: -
j_gene: TRBJ2-1
CDR3aa: SVEGQGNTYNEQF

v_gene: TRBV10-2
abundance: few
j_gene: TRBJ1-2
CDR3aa: ASSESQQGWGYT

v_gene: TRBV6-5
abundance: -
j_gene: TRBJ1-1
CDR3aa: ASSSRRGRTEAF

v_gene: TRBV7-2
abundance: -
j_gene: TRBJ1-5
CDR3aa: ASSLHSNQPQH

v_gene: TRBV9
abundance: -
j_gene: TRBJ1-2
CDR3aa: ASSVGQGMEGYT

v_gene: TRBV7-9
abundance: -
j_gene: TRBJ2-3
CDR3aa: ASTVTGGYGTDTQY

v_gene: TRBV29-1
abundance: once
j_gene: TRBJ1-3
CDR3aa: SVRTADNPIY

v_gene: TRBV11-3
abundance: -
j_gene: TRBJ1-4
CDR3aa: ASSLYGGAPNEKLF

v_gene: TRBV6-6
abundance: -
j_gene: TRBJ1-2
CDR3aa: ASSRGFANYGYT

v_gene: TRBV6-6
abundance: once
j_gene: TRBJ1-1
CDR3aa: ASSRQIMNTEAF

v_gene: TRBV6-1
abundance: -
j_gene: TRBJ1-4
CDR3aa: ASREGQTTNEKLF

v_gene: TRBV30
abundance: once
j_gene: TRBJ1-2
CDR3aa: AWSVPLPRPRRGYT

v_gene: TRBV18
abundance: -
j_gene: TRBJ1-2
CDR3aa: ASSPQGDYGYT

v_gene: TRBV6-5
abundance: -
j_gene: TRBJ2-7
CDR3aa: ASRPPGSHEQY

v_gene: TRBV29-1
abundance: -
j_gene: TRBJ2-3
CDR3aa: SVGTSGADTQY

v_gene: TRBV2
abundance: -
j_gene: TRBJ1-4
CDR3aa: ASRPIGTVEKLF

v_gene: TRBV10-3
abundance: -
j_gene: TRBJ2-7
CDR3aa: AISESAGTYEQY

v_gene: TRBV7-3
abundance: -
j_gene: TRBJ1-1
CDR3aa: ASSSYLNTEAF

v_gene: TRBV21-1
abundance: once
j_gene: TRBJ2-7
CDR3aa: ASSKRGGKAGGPREQY

v_gene: TRBV18
abundance: -
j_gene: TRBJ1-2
CDR3aa: ASSPQSSGGRGYT

v_gene: TRBV5-4
abundance: -
j_gene: TRBJ2-3
CDR3aa: ASSLSQGRGTSIATQY

v_gene: TRBV29-1
abundance: -
j_gene: TRBJ1-1
CDR3aa: SGKTGGNTEAF

v_gene: TRBV2
abundance: -
j_gene: TRBJ2-2
CDR3aa: ASSAQGAETGELF

v_gene: TRBV10-3
abundance: -
j_gene: TRBJ1-1
CDR3aa: ATHRGTEAF

v_gene: TRBV5-1
abundance: -
j_gene: TRBJ2-6
CDR3aa: ASSLAGVYSGANVLT